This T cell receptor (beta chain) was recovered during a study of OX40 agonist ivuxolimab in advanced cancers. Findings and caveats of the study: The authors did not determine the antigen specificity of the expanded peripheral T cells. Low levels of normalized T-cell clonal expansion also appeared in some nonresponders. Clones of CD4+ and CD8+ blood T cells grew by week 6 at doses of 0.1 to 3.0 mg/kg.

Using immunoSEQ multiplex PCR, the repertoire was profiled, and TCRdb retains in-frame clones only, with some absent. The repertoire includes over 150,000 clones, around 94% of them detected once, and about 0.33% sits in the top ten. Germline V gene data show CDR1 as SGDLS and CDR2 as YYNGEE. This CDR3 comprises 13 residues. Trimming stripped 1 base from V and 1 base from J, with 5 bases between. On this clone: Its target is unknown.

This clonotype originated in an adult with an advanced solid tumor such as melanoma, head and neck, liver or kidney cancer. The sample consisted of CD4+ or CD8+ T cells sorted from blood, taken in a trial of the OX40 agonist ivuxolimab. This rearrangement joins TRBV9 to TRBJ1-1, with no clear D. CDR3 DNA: TGTGCCAGCAGCGTACAGGCGAACACTGAAGCTTTCTTT. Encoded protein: CASSVQANTEAFF. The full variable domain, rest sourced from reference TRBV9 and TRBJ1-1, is DSGVTQTPKHLITATGQRVTLRCSPRSGDLSVYWYQQSLDQGLQFLIQYYNGEERAKGNILERFSAQQFPDLHSELNLSSLELGDSALYFCASSVQANTEAFFGQGTRLTVV.